These 5 T cell receptor beta chains came from one sample sequenced in a study of cytomegalovirus exposure and HLA in healthy donors. A multiplex PCR was run with 60 Vbeta primers and 13 Jbeta primers. Clones were read by immunoSEQ multiplex PCR, and TCRdb kept only the in-frame ones, dropping some. This sample yields roughly 150,000 clones, of which more than 75% are seen a single time; about 2.7% belongs to the top ten. The sample comprised PBMCs. These receptors all stem from a man aged 30 to 45 in good health and CMV-seropositive.

To note about this clone: At one of its ends the junction is not consistent with the germline gene, which may arise from a read error. This specimen includes other DNA sequences encoding the same CDR3. The V call is TRBV6-5, the J call TRBJ1-4, with D perhaps TRBD1 (5 bases). Germline V lookup: CDR1 MNHEY, CDR2 SVGAGI. The CDR3 consists of 15 residues. As DNA, the CDR3 is TGCGCCAGCAGCCGCGGGGGAAGGACTAATGAAAAACTGTTTTTT. Translation: CASSRGGRTNEKLFF.

This chain connects TRBV14 to TRBJ2-1, with 8 nucleotides matching TRBD1. Germline V CDR1 and CDR2: SGHDN, FVKESK. V lost 6 bases, J lost 6 bases, and 7 bases stayed unmatched. The CDR3 runs to 14 residues. The CDR3, as DNA: TGTGCCAGCAGTCTGACAGGGGCGCGCAATGAGCAGTTCTTC. The encoded protein is CASSLTGARNEQFF.

V is TRBV10-2 and J is TRBJ1-5; D gene unclear. Germline V gene lookup returns CDR1 WSHSY and CDR2 SAAADI. The CDR3 loop spans 16 amino acids. The V gene lost 0 bases and the J gene lost 0 bases, with 9 bases spanning the gap. The CDR3 reads CASSESFSYSNQPQHF. CDR3 nucleotide sequence: TGCGCCAGCAGTGAGTCGTTTAGCTATAGCAATCAGCCCCAGCATTTT.

This clone turned up a few times. The chain is built from TRBV10-2 and TRBJ2-7; D gene ambiguous. Trimming pared 7 bases from V and 0 bases from J, leaving 10 bases between. The germline gives CDR1 WSHSY, CDR2 SAAADI. The CDR3 extends over 13 amino acids. Here the CDR3 reads CASMERGSYEQYF. The CDR3, as DNA: TGCGCCAGCATGGAGAGAGGCTCCTACGAGCAGTACTTC.

Of note for this clone: One end of the junction varies from germline; a read error may be responsible. The CDR3 nucleotides read TGTTCCAGCAGCTTAGGCGGGAGTTCAACAGGAGCCGGGGAGCTGTTTTTT. As protein: CSSSLGGSSTGAGELFF. The rearrangement links TRBV7-9 to TRBJ2-2, with 7 nucleotides matching TRBD2. The CDR3 is 17 residues long. Germline-derived CDR1 and CDR2 are SEHNR and FQNEAQ (reference sequence).